This T cell receptor beta chain was sequenced in a study of blood T cell repertoires in COVID-19. Here immunoSEQ multiplex PCR was the method, and the copy in TCRdb shows in-frame clones only, minus some. The table lists tens of thousands of clones, about 84% of them singletons. Germline V gene data show CDR1 as WSHSY and CDR2 as SAAADI. The CDR3 is made up of 14 amino acids. With 6 bases clipped from V and 8 bases from J, the junction kept 6 bases outside the gene matches. The table lists this clone with a count of one. The clonotype was recovered from a human donor in a cohort sampled during active COVID-19. The sample was peripheral blood. The chain links TRBV10-2 to TRBJ2-1; 11 bases are a match to TRBD2. The CDR3 sequence is CASSSSGRAYEQFF. DNA of the CDR3: TGCGCCAGCAGCAGTAGCGGGAGGGCCTATGAGCAGTTCTTC.